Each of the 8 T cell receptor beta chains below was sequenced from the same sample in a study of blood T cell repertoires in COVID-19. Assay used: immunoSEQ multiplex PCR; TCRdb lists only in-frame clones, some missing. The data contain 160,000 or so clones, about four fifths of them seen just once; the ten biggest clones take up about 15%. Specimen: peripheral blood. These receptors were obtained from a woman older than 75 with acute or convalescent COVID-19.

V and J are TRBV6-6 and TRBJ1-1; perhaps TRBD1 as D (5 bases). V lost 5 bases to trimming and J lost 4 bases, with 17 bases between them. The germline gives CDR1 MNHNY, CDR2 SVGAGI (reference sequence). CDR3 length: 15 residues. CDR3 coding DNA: TGTGCCAGCAGTCCTCCGGGACTGAAGGCCACTGAAGCTTTCTTT. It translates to CASSPPGLKATEAFF.

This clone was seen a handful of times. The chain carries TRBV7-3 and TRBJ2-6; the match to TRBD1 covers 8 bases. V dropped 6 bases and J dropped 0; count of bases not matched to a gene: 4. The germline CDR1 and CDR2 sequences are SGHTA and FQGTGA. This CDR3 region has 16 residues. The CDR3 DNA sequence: TGTGCCAGCAGTGGACAGGGATACTCTGGGGCCAACGTCCTGACTTTC. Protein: CASSGQGYSGANVLTF.

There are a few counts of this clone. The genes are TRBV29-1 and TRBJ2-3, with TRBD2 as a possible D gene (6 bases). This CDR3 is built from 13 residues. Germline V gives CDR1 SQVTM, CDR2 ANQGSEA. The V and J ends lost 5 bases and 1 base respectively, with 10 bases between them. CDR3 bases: TGCAGCGTTTCGGGAGTCGGCACAGATACGCAGTATTTT. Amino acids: CSVSGVGTDTQYF.

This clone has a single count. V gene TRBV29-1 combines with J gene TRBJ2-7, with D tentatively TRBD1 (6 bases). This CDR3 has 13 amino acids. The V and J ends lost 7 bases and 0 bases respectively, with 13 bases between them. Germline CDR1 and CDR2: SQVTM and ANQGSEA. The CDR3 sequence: CSASQGPSYEQYF. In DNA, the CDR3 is TGCAGCGCCTCACAGGGACCCTCCTACGAGCAGTACTTC.

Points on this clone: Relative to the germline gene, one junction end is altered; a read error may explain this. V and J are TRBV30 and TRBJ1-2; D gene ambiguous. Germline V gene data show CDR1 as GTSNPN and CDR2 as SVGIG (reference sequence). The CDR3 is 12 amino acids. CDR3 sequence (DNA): TGTGCCGGGAGCTTGGGCGAACCCCGCTACACCTTC. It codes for CAGSLGEPRYTF. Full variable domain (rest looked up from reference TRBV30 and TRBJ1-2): SQTIHQWPATLVQPVGSPLSLECTVEGTSNPNLYWYRQAAGRGLQLLFYSVGIGQISSEVPQNLSASRPQDRQFILSSKKLLLSDSGFYLCAGSLGEPRYTFGSGTRLTVV.

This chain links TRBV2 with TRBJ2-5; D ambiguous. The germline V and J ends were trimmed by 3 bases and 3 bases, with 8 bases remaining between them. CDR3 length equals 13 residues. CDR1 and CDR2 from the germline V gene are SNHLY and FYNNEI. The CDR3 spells CASSEGYKETQYF. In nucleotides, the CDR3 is TGTGCCAGCAGTGAGGGCTACAAAGAGACCCAGTACTTC.

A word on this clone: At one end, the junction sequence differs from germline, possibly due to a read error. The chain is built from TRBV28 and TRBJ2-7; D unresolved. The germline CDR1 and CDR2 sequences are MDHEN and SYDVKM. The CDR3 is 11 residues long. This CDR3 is CANSLGREQYF. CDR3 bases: TGTGCCAACAGTTTAGGGCGAGAGCAGTACTTC. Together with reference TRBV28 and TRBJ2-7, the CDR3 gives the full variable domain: DVKVTQSSRYLVKRTGEKVFLECVQDMDHENMFWYRQDPGLGLRLIYFSYDVKMKEKGDIPEGYSVSREKKERFSLILESASTNQTSMYLCANSLGREQYFGPGTRLTVT.

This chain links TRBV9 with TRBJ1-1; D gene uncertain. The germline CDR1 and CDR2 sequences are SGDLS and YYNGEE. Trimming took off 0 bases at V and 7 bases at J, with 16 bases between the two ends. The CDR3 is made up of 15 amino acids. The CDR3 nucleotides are TGTGCCAGCAGCGTAGGGGCCTCGGGAGGGATTGAAGCTTTCTTT. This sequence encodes CASSVGASGGIEAFF.